These 3 T cell receptor beta chains originate from one sample sequenced in a study of graft-versus-host responses after intestinal transplantation. Graft tissue processing released intraepithelial and lamina propria lymphocytes. The table came from immunoSEQ multiplex PCR; TCRdb's copy has only in-frame clones and leaves some out. The sample holds 15,000 to 20,000 clones, 80% seen once. The sequencing used ileum tissue, collected approximately 110 days after intestinal transplant. Every receptor here comes from a human patient who received an intestinal transplant, so some T cells may come from the graft donor.

The chain joins TRBV9 to TRBJ1-4; D is unresolved. Germline assignment: CDR1 SGDLS and CDR2 YYNGEE. Trimming cost V 2 bases and J 3 bases, with 23 bases left between them. CDR3 length: 19 residues. The CDR3 sequence is CASSVRRQEDSGSNEKLFF. DNA for the CDR3: TGTGCCAGCAGCGTGCGGAGGCAGGAGGATAGCGGGTCTAATGAAAAACTGTTTTTT.

This clone was observed a few times. The chain couples TRBV4-1 to TRBJ2-7, with no clear D. From germline, CDR1 is MGHRA and CDR2 YSYEKL. This CDR3 spans 11 amino acids. Trimming cost V 3 bases and J 1 base, with 1 base left between them. As DNA, the CDR3 is TGCGCCAGCAGCCAGTCCTACGAGCAGTACTTC. This sequence encodes CASSQSYEQYF.

The chain carries TRBV5-1 and TRBJ1-1; 10 nucleotides align to TRBD1. The CDR3 runs 16 residues. Germline V gene lookup returns CDR1 SGHRS and CDR2 YFSETQ. V dropped 3 bases and J dropped 4; count of bases not matched to a gene: 9. The CDR3 here is CASSSRGQGRSTEAFF. The CDR3 DNA sequence: TGCGCCAGCAGCTCACGGGGACAGGGGAGGAGCACTGAAGCTTTCTTT.